Listed below are T cell receptor beta chains from one sample, sequenced in a study of cytomegalovirus exposure and HLA in healthy donors. Assay used: immunoSEQ multiplex PCR; TCRdb lists only in-frame clones, some missing. The sample yields about 92,000 clones, over 75% seen once. What was sequenced was PBMCs. Every receptor here comes from a man aged 50 to 59 in good health and CMV-seropositive. Both conserved end residues are part of each CDR3. A D gene is named only where the DNA matches it firmly. Not all rows give a size; the values are once, few, many and, for expanded clones, a class.

D gene | J gene | clone size | V gene | CDR3 protein | CDR3 DNA
. | TRBJ1-1 | few | TRBV5-5 | CASRMYGTGLNTEAFF | TGTGCCAGCAGGATGTATGGTACCGGTCTGAACACTGAAGCTTTCTTT
. | TRBJ2-3 | . | TRBV7-9 | CASSLSTDTQYF | TGTGCCAGCAGTTTGAGTACAGATACGCAGTATTTT
TRBD2 | TRBJ2-5 | . | TRBV4-3 | CASSYSGGAGETQYF | TGCGCCAGCAGCTATAGCGGGGGGGCCGGGGAGACCCAGTACTTC
TRBD1 | TRBJ2-7 | . | TRBV10-3 | CAISEQGAIKTYEQYF | TGTGCCATCAGTGAGCAGGGGGCGATTAAAACCTACGAGCAGTACTTC
TRBD1 | TRBJ2-4 | . | TRBV10-3 | CAISAPGQGNIQYF | TGTGCCATCAGTGCCCCGGGACAGGGGAACATTCAGTACTTC
TRBD1 | TRBJ1-5 | . | TRBV30 | CAWSPTAGQGNQPQHF | TGTGCCTGGAGCCCAACCGCGGGACAGGGCAATCAGCCCCAGCATTTT
. | TRBJ2-2 | . | TRBV5-6 | CAYSRRQGTNTGELFF | TGTGCCTATTCTCGTCGGCAGGGAACGAACACCGGGGAGCTGTTTTTT
. | TRBJ1-3 | . | TRBV30 | CACPGRENTIYF | TGTGCCTGTCCTGGTCGGGAAAACACCATATATTTT
. | TRBJ1-4 | . | TRBV27 | CASSSSGLANEKLFF | TGTGCCAGCAGTTCCTCAGGGTTGGCTAATGAAAAACTGTTTTTT
TRBD2 | TRBJ2-7 | few | TRBV4-1 | CASSTGPGLAGGPSYEQYF | TGCGCCAGCAGCACCGGTCCGGGACTAGCGGGGGGGCCGTCCTACGAGCAGTACTTC
. | TRBJ2-1 | . | TRBV11-2 | CASSLGPSSYNEQFF | TGTGCCAGCAGCTTAGGCCCGAGCTCCTACAATGAGCAGTTCTTC
. | TRBJ1-4 | once | TRBV6-4 | CASSGTATNEKLFF | TGTGCCAGCAGTGGGACAGCAACTAATGAAAAACTGTTTTTT
TRBD1 | TRBJ1-3 | . | TRBV28 | CASSLGQGRNTIYF | TGTGCCAGCAGCCTTGGACAGGGACGAAACACCATATATTTT
TRBD1 | TRBJ1-1 | . | TRBV19 | CASSPGGTGTEAFF | TGTGCCAGTAGTCCAGGGGGCACGGGCACTGAAGCTTTCTTT
. | TRBJ2-7 | . | TRBV28 | CASSLIPWPEQYF | TGTGCCAGCAGTTTAATACCCTGGCCCGAGCAGTACTTC
. | TRBJ2-7 | . | TRBV7-6 | CASSDYSTYEQYF | TGTGCCAGCAGCGACTACAGCACCTACGAGCAGTACTTC
TRBD1 | TRBJ2-5 | . | TRBV27 | CASSKTGTGVGETQYF | TGTGCCAGCAGCAAAACCGGGACAGGGGTCGGAGAGACCCAGTACTTC
. | TRBJ1-6 | . | TRBV30 | CAWSVITDNSPLHF | TGTGCCTGGAGTGTAATAACAGATAATTCACCCCTCCACTTT
TRBD1 | TRBJ1-6 | few | TRBV18 | CASSPTGINSPLHF | TGTGCCAGCTCACCGACAGGGATTAATTCACCCCTCCACTTT
. | TRBJ1-2 | few | TRBV2 | CASSLRGRLYGSYTF | TGTGCCAGCAGTCTCCGGGGAAGACTATATGGAAGCTACACCTTC
TRBD2 | TRBJ2-5 | once | TRBV10-3 | CAIRGTSGGQETQYF | TGTGCCATCAGGGGGACTAGCGGGGGGCAAGAGACCCAGTACTTC
. | TRBJ2-5 | . | TRBV27 | CASSDLTREQYF | TGTGCCAGCAGTGACCTGACGAGGGAGCAGTACTTC
. | TRBJ1-1 | few | TRBV27 | CASSTGIMNTEAFF | TGTGCCAGCAGTACAGGAATTATGAACACTGAAGCTTTCTTT
. | TRBJ1-5 | . | TRBV28 | CASSSPAEGRSNQPQHF | TGTGCCAGCAGTTCCCCGGCGGAGGGCCGAAGCAATCAGCCCCAGCATTTT
. | TRBJ1-1 | . | TRBV19 | CASSKEGRYTEAFF | TGTGCCAGTAGTAAGGAGGGGAGGTACACTGAAGCTTTCTTT
. | TRBJ2-3 | once | TRBV6-6 | CASSYPPGGVTDTQYF | TGTGCCAGCAGTTACCCTCCGGGGGGCGTCACAGATACGCAGTATTTT
TRBD2 | TRBJ2-5 | . | TRBV27 | CASKSGGPGETQYF | TGTGCCAGCAAGAGCGGGGGGCCGGGAGAGACCCAGTACTTC